This T cell receptor (beta chain) came from a study of T cell responses to AZD1222 COVID-19 vaccine. Study outcomes and limitations: Clonal diversity may have been underestimated, and the donors were mostly white British, with more females than males.

Profiled with immunoSEQ multiplex PCR; TCRdb holds only in-frame clones, not every one. The sample includes tens of thousands of clones, roughly 85% seen only once; the top ten take 2.5% to 3.5%. V was pared by 3 bases and J by 1 base, with 4 bases of the junction left unmatched. CDR3 length equals 16 residues. Looked up from germline, CDR1 is SGHDT and CDR2 is YYEEEE. About this clone itself: No antigen is known for it.

The source material was peripheral blood, sampled on day 0 of AZD1222 vaccination. This clonotype originated in an adult in good health. This sequence joins TRBV5-6 and TRBJ2-2; 9 nucleotides agree with TRBD2. The CDR3 sequence is CASSWVAGVNTGELFF. In DNA form, the CDR3 reads TGTGCCAGCAGCTGGGTAGCGGGGGTGAACACCGGGGAGCTGTTTTTT.